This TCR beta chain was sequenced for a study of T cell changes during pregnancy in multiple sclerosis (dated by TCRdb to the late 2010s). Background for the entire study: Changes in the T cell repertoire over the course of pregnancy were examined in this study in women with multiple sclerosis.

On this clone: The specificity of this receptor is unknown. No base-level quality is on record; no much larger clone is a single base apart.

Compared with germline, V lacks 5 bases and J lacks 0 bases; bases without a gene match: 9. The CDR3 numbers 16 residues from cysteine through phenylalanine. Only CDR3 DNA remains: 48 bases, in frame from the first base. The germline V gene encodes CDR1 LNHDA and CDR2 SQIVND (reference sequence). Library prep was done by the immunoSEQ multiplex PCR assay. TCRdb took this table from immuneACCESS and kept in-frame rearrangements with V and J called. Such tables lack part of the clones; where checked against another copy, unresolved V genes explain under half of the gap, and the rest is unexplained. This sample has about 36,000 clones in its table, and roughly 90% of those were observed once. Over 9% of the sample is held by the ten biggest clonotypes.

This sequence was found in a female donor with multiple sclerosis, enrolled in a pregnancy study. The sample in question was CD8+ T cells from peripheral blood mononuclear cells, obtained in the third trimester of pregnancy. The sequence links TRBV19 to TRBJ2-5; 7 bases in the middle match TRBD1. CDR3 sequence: CASSVDETGNQETQYF. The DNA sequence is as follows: TGTGCCAGTAGTGTCGACGAGACAGGGAACCAAGAGACCCAGTACTTC.